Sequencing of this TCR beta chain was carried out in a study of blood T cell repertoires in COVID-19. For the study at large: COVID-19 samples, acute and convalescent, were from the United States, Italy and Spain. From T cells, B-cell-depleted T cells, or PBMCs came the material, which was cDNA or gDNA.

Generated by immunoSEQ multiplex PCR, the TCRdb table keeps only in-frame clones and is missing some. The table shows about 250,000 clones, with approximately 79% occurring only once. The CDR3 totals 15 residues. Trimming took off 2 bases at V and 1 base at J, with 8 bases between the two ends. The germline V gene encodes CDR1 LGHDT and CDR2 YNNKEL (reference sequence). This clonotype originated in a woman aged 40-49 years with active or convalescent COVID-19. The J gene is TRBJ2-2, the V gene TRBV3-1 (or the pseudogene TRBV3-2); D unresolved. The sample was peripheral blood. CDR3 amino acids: CASSQSSLNTGELFF. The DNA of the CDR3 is TGTGCCAGCAGCCAATCGTCTCTGAACACCGGGGAGCTGTTTTTT.